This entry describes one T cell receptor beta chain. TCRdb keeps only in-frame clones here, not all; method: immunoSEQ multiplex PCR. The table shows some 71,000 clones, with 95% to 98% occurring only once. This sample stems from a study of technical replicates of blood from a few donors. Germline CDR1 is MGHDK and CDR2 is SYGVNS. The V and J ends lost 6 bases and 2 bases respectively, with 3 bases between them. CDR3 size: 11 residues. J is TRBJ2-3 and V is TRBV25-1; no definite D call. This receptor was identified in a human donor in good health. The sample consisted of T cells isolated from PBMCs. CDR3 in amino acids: CASSYTDTQYF. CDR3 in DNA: TGTGCCAGCAGCTACACAGATACGCAGTATTTT. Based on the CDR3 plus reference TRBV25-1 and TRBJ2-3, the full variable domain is EADIYQTPRYLVIGTGKKITLECSQTMGHDKMYWYQQDPGMELHLIHYSYGVNSTEKGDLSSESTVSRIRTEHFPLTLESARPSHTSQYLCASSYTDTQYFGPGTRLTVL.